This TCR beta chain was captured by sequencing in a study of CXCR3-negative and CXCR3-positive naive CD8 T cells. CD8+ T cell subsets were each sorted in triplicate, 300,000 cells apiece. The naive CD8+ gate required CD45RO-CCR7+CD27+CD95- phenotype. General study results and limits: In CXCR3-positive naive cells, the TRB CDR3s were more hydrophobic than in CXCR3-negative naive cells.

The CDR3 has 16 amino acids. Germline loops: CDR1 LNHNV, CDR2 YYDKDF (reference sequence). TRB cDNA libraries were made by UMI-labeled 5' RACE. TCRdb derives one entry per CDR3 protein from the 5' RACE reads, leaving out DNA. The sample includes approximately 26,000 distinct CDR3 sequences. Turning to this clonotype: What it recognizes is unknown.

The chain uses TRBV15 and TRBJ2-1; TCRdb proposes TRBD1, but this gene call is untestable without DNA. This sequence originates from a human donor in good health. Some clones in this sample may be carry-over from other donors' samples. The sequencing input was naive CXCR3- CD8+ T cells from blood. Subset: CD45RO-CCR7+CD27+CD95- naive CD8+ T cells lacking CXCR3 (TNR3-). The CDR3 sequence is CATSRWPGQNSNEQFF.